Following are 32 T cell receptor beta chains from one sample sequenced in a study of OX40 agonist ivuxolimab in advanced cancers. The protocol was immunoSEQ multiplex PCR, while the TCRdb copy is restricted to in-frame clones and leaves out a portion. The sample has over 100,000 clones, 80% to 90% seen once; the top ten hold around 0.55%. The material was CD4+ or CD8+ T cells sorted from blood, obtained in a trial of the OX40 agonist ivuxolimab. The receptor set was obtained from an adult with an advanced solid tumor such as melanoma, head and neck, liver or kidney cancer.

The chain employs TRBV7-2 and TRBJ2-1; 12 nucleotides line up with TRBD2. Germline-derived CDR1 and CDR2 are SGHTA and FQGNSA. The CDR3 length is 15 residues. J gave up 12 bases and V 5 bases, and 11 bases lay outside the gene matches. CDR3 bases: TGTGCCAGCAGCGCCACTAGCGGGGGGCCCGGAGGGCAGTTCTTC. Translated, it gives CASSATSGGPGGQFF.

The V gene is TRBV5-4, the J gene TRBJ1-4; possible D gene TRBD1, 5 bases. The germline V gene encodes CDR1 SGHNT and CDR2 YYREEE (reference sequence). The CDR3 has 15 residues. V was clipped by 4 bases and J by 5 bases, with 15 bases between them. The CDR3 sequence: CASSENQGGNEKLFF. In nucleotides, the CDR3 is TGTGCCAGCAGCGAAAATCAGGGAGGGAATGAAAAACTGTTTTTT.

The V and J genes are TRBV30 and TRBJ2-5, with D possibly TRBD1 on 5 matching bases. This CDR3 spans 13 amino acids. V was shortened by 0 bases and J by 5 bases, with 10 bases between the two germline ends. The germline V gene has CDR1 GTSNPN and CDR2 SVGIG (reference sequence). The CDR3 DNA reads TGTGCCTGGAGTGTACAGGCGCAGGAGACCCAGTACTTC. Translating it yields CAWSVQAQETQYF.

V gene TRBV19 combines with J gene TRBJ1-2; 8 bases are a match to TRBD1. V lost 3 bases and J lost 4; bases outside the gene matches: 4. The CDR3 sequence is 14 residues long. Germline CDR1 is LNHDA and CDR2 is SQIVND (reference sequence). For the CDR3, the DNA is TGTGCCAGTAGTATTTCCGGGACAGGCTATGGCTACACCTTC. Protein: CASSISGTGYGYTF.

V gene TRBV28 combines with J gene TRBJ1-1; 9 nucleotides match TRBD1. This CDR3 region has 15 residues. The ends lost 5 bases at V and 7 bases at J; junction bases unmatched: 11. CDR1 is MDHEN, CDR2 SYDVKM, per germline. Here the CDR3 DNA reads TGTGCCAGCAGTACACCGGGACAGGGCTCCGGTGAAGCTTTCTTT. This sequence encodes CASSTPGQGSGEAFF.

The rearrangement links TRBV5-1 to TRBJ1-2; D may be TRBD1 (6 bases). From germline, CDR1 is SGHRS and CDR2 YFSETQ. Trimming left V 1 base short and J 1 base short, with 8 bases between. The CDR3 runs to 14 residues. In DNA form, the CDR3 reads TGCGCCAGCAGCTTGAGGGACAATAACTATGGCTACACCTTC. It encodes CASSLRDNNYGYTF.

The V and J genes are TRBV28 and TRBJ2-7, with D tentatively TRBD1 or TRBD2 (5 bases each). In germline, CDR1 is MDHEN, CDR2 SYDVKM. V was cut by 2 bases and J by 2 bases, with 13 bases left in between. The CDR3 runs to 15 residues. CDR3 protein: CASSLEGTRAYEQYF. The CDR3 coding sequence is TGTGCCAGCAGTTTAGAAGGGACCCGCGCCTACGAGCAGTACTTC.

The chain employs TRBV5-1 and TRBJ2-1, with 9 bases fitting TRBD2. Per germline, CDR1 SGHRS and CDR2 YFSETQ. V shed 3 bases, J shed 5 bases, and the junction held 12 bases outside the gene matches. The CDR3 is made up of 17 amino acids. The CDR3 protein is CASSWTPLAGANNEQFF. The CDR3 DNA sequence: TGCGCCAGCAGCTGGACCCCTTTAGCGGGGGCTAACAATGAGCAGTTCTTC.

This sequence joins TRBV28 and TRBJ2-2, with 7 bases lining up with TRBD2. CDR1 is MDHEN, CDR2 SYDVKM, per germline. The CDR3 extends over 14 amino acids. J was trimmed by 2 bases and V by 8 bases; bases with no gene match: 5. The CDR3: CASGGGENTGELFF. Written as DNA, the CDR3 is TGTGCCAGCGGGGGAGGGGAAAACACCGGGGAGCTGTTTTTT.

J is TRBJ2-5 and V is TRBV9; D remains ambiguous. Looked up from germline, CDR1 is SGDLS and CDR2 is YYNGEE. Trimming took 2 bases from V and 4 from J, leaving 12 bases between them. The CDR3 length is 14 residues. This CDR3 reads CASSVLDSRETQYF. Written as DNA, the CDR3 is TGTGCCAGCAGCGTCTTAGATAGCCGAGAGACCCAGTACTTC.

CDR3 loop: CATLPAGHNTEAFF. In DNA form, the CDR3 reads TGTGCCACGCTCCCGGCCGGCCATAACACTGAAGCTTTCTTT. This rearrangement joins TRBV10-3 to TRBJ1-1, with D unresolved. CDR1 and CDR2 (germline): ENHRY, SYGVKD. The V end was cut by 10 bases, the J end by 2 bases, with 17 bases between. The CDR3 totals 14 residues.

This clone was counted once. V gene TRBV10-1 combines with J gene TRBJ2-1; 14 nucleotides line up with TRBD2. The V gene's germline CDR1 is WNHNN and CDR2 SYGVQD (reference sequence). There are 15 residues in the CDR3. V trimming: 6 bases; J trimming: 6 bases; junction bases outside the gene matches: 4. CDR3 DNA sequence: TGCGCCAGCAGCCCAGGACTAGCGGGGGGCAATGAGCAGTTCTTC. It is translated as CASSPGLAGGNEQFF.

DNA of the CDR3: TGCGCCAGCAGCCTACAGAGCTCTGGAAACACCATATATTTT. This translates into CASSLQSSGNTIYF. The rearrangement uses TRBV5-1 and TRBJ1-3; D is undetermined. This CDR3 comprises 14 residues. Trimming left V 4 bases short and J 0 bases short, with 8 bases between. Per germline, CDR1 SGHRS and CDR2 YFSETQ.

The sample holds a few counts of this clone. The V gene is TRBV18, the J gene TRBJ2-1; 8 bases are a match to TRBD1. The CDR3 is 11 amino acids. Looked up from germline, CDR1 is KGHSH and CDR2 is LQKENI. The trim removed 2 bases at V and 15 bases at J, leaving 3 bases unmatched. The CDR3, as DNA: TGTGCCAGCTCACCAAGACAGGGGACGTTCTTC. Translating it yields CASSPRQGTFF.

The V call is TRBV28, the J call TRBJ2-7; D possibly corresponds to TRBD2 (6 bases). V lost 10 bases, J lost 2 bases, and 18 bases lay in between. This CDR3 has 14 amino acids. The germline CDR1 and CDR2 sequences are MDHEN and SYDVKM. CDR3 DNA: TGTGCCACCCGAGCCGGGGGAGGCCCCTACGAGCAGTACTTC. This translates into CATRAGGGPYEQYF.

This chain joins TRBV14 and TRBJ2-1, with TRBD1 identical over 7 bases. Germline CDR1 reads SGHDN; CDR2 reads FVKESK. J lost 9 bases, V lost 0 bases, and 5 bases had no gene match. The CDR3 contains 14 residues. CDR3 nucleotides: TGTGCCAGCAGCCAAGATAGGGGGCTCGGTGAGCAGTTCTTC. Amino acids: CASSQDRGLGEQFF.

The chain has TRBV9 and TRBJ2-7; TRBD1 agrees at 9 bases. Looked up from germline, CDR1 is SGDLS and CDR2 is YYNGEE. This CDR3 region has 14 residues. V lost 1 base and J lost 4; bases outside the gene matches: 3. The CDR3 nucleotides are TGTGCCAGCAGCGTATGGACAGGGGAGTACGAGCAGTACTTC. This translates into CASSVWTGEYEQYF.

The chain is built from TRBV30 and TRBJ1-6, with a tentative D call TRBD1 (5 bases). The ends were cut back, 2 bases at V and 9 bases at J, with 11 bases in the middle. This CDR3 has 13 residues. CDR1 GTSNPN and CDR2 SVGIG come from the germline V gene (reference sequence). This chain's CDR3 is CAWSRTGGSPLHF. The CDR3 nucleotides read TGTGCCTGGAGTAGAACAGGAGGTTCACCCCTCCACTTT.

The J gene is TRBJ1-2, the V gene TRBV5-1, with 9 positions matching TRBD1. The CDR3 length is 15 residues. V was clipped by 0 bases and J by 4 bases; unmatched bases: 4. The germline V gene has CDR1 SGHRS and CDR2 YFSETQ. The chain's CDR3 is CASSLEDRGVYGYTF. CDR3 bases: TGCGCCAGCAGCTTGGAGGACAGGGGAGTCTATGGCTACACCTTC.

The CDR3 protein is CASSQERTDNTGELFF. The DNA for the CDR3 is TGCGCCAGCAGCCAAGAGCGAACGGACAACACCGGGGAGCTGTTTTTT. The chain carries TRBV4-3 and TRBJ2-2; D remains ambiguous. CDR1 and CDR2 from the germline V gene are LGHNA and YSLEER. V was shortened by 0 bases and J by 2 bases, with 10 bases between the two germline ends. CDR3 length: 16 amino acids.

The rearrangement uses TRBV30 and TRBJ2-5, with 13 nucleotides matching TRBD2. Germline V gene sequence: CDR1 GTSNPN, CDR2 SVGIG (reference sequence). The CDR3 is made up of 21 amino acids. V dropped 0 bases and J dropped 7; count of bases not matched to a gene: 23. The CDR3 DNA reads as TGTGCCTGGAGTGTCGAGTTCACGATAACTAGCGGGGGGGCCACGGTGGGGACCCAGTACTTC. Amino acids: CAWSVEFTITSGGATVGTQYF. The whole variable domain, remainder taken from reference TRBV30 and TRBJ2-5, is SQTIHQWPATLVQPVGSPLSLECTVEGTSNPNLYWYRQAAGRGLQLLFYSVGIGQISSEVPQNLSASRPQDRQFILSSKKLLLSDSGFYLCAWSVEFTITSGGATVGTQYFGPGTRLLVL.

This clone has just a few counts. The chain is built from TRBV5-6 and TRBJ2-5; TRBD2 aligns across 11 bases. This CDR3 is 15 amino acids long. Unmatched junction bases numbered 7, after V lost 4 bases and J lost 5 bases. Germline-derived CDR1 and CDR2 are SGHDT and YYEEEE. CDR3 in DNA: TGTGCCAGCAGCCGAACGGGACTAGCGGAGGAGACCCAGTACTTC. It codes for CASSRTGLAEETQYF. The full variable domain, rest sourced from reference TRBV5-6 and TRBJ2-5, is DAGVTQSPTHLIKTRGQQVTLRCSPKSGHDTVSWYQQALGQGPQFIFQYYEEEERQRGNFPDRFSGHQFPNYSSELNVNALLLGDSALYLCASSRTGLAEETQYFGPGTRLLVL.

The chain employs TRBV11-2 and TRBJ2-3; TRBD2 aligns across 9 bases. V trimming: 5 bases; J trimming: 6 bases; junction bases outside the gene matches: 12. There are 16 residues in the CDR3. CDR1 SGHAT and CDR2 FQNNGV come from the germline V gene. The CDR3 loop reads CASSIIRSGGRDTQYF. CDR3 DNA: TGTGCCAGCAGCATCATAAGGAGCGGGGGGAGGGATACGCAGTATTTT.

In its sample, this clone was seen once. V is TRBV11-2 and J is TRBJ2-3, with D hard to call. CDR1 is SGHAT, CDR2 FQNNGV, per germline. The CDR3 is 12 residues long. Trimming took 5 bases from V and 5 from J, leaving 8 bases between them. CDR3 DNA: TGTGCCAGCAGCGAGCCCGTAGATACGCAGTATTTT. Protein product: CASSEPVDTQYF.

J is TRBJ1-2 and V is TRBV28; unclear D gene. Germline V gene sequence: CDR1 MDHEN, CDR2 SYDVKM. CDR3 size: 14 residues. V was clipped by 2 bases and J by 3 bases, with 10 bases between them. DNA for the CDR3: TGTGCCAGCAGTTTACCCCAGCGCTACTATGGCTACACCTTC. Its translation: CASSLPQRYYGYTF.

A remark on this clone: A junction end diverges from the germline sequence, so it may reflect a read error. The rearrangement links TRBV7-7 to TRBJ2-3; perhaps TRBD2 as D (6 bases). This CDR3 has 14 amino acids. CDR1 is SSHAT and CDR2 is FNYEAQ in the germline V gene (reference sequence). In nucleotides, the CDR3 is TGTGCTAGCAGCTTGGGGACTAGCACAGATACGCAGTATTTT. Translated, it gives CASSLGTSTDTQYF.

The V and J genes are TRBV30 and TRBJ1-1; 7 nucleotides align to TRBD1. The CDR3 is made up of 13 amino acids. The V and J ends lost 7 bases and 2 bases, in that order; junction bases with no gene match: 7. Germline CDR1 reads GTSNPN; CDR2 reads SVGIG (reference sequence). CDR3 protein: CAFRRDSNTEAFF. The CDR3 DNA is TGTGCCTTCCGCCGGGACAGTAACACTGAAGCTTTCTTT.

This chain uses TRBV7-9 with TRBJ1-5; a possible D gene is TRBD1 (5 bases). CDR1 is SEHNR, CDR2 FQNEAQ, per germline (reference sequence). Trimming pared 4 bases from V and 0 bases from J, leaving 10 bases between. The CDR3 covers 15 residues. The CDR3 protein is CASSSTGVSNQPQHF. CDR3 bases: TGTGCCAGCAGCTCCACGGGGGTTAGCAATCAGCCCCAGCATTTT.

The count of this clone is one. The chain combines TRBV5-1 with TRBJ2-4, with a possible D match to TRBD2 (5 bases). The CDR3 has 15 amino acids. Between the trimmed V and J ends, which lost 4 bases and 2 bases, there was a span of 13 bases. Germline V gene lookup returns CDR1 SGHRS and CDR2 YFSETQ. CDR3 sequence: CASSLLPGTKNIQYF. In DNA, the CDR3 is TGCGCCAGCAGCCTCTTACCGGGGACCAAAAACATTCAGTACTTC.

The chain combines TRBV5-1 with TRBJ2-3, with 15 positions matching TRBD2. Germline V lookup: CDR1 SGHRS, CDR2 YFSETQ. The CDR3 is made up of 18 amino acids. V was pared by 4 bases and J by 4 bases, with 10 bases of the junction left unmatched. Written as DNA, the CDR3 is TGCGCCAGCAGCGCCGGACTAGCGGGGGGGCCGCGAGCAGATACGCAGTATTTT. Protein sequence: CASSAGLAGGPRADTQYF.

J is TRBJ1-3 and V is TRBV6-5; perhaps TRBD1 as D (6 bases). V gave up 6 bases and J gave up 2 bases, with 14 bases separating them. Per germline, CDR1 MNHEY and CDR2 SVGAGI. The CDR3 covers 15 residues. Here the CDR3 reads CASRGAPVAGNTIYF. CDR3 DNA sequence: TGTGCCAGCAGGGGGGCGCCGGTGGCTGGAAACACCATATATTTT.

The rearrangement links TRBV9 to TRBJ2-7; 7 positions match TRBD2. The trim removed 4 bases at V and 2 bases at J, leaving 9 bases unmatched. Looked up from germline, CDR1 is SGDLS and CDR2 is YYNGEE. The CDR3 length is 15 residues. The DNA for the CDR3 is TGTGCCAGCAGCCCCCGGAGCGGGGTCACCTACGAGCAGTACTTC. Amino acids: CASSPRSGVTYEQYF.